This passage covers 2 T cell receptor beta chains from one sample sequenced in a study of T-cell reconstitution after alpha-beta-depleted transplantation in children. The library targeted TCRbeta and was prepared with unique molecular identifiers. TCRdb re-analysed the PCR reads in MiXCR, keeping a single row per CDR3 protein. Of 440,000 or so distinct CDR3 sequences detected, approximately 11% appear once; the ten largest clones hold approximately 5%. The input for sequencing was PBMCs from the stem cell graft donor, taken from the stem cell graft. All receptors derive from a human donor who donated a stem cell graft to a child with acute myeloid leukemia.

The sample holds many counts of this clonotype. The chain combines TRBV20-1 with TRBJ1-2, with D unclear. The CDR3 has 9 residues. Per the germline V gene, CDR1 is DFQATT and CDR2 is SNEGSKA (reference sequence). V was pared by 2 bases and J by 8 bases, with 3 bases between. The DNA for the CDR3 is TGCAGTGCTAGAAACGGCTACACCTTC. Encoded protein: CSARNGYTF.

The rearrangement joins TRBV6-1 to TRBJ1-1; D unresolved. This CDR3 region has 15 residues. Germline V lookup: CDR1 MNHNS, CDR2 SASEGT. V gave up 1 base and J gave up 1 base, with 10 bases separating them. The CDR3 DNA reads TGTGCCAGCAGTGAAGTTTGGAATTCGAACACTGAAGCTTTCTTT. This gives the protein CASSEVWNSNTEAFF.